Listed here are 2 T cell receptor beta chains from one sample, sequenced in a study of response to subunit inactivated influenza vaccine (dated by TCRdb to about 2018). Library prep was done by RT-PCR. Sequenced on an Illumina HiSeq 2500. The public reads were quality trimmed at Q25 with fastp and then assembled into clones with MiXCR by TCRdb, keeping productive beta chains. Merged by CDR3 protein, the rows form single entries marked with the most common genes and DNA. The sample contains hundreds of thousands of distinct CDR3 sequences, approximately 14% of them found a single time. The ten largest clones represent around 10% of the sample. Here the sequenced sample was PBMCs from blood, taken approximately 12 days after vaccination. The source of these receptors is a man in his fifties who received an inactivated influenza vaccine. Donor details come from another sample of the same person, matched by shared clones.

V usage is TRBV6-2 or TRBV6-3 and J usage is TRBJ1-5; TRBD1 might be the D (5 bases). The CDR3 length is 16 residues. Trimming cost V 6 bases and J 8 bases, with 23 bases left between them. From germline, CDR1 is MNHEY and CDR2 SVGEGT. Here the CDR3 DNA reads TGTGCCAGCAGAAGAACCGGGGCTCCGAATGTGGAGCCCCAGCATTTT. Protein product: CASRRTGAPNVEPQHF.

This clonotype was detected a few times. This chain connects TRBV4-2 to TRBJ2-1; 9 bases align to TRBD2. The CDR3 spans 15 residues. After removal of 0 bases from V and 6 bases from J, the junction contained 3 bases not matched to a gene. Germline V CDR1 and CDR2: LGHNA, YNFKEQ. This CDR3 reads CASSQDPSGINEQFF. CDR3 nucleotide sequence: TGTGCCAGCAGCCAAGATCCTAGCGGGATCAATGAGCAGTTCTTC.